The TCR beta chain under discussion was sequenced for a study of cytomegalovirus exposure and HLA in healthy donors. Study results and caveats: The study recorded fewer than 200 TCR beta chains that were cytomegalovirus-associated.

Germline CDR1 and CDR2: LNHNV and YYDKDF (reference sequence). CDR3 length: 17 amino acids. The J segment lost 1 base and the V segment lost 0 bases, leaving 8 bases of the junction unmatched. For this clone: Its cognate antigen is unknown.

With 60 Vbeta and 13 Jbeta primers, the PCR was carried out. Produced via immunoSEQ multiplex PCR; TCRdb's table is partial and in-frame only. This table has about 140,000 clones, around 81% appearing once. The chain combines TRBV15 with TRBJ2-5, with 7 bases fitting TRBD2. The receptor comes from a male donor in good health and CMV-seronegative. Source material: PBMCs. DNA of the CDR3: TGTGCCACCAGCAGAGATTCTGGGCTAGCGGCCCAAGAGACCCAGTACTTC. Encoded protein: CATSRDSGLAAQETQYF.